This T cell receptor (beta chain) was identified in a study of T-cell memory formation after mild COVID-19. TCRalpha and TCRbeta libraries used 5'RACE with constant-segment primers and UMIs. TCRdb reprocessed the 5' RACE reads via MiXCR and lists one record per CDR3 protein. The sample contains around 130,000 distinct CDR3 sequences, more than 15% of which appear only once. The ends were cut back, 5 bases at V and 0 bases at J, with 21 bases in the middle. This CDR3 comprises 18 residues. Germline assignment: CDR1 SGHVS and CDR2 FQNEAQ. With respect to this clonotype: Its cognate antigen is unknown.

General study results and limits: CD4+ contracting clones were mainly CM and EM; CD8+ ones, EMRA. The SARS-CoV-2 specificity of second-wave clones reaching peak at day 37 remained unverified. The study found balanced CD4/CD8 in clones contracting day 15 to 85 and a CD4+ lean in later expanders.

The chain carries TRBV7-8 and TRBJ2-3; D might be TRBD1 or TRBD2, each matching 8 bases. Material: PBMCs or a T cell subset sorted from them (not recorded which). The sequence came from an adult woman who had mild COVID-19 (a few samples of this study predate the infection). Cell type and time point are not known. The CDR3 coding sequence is TGTGCCAGCAGCAGCCCCGCGGGGGGACAGGCTAGCACAGATACGCAGTATTTT. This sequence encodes CASSSPAGGQASTDTQYF.